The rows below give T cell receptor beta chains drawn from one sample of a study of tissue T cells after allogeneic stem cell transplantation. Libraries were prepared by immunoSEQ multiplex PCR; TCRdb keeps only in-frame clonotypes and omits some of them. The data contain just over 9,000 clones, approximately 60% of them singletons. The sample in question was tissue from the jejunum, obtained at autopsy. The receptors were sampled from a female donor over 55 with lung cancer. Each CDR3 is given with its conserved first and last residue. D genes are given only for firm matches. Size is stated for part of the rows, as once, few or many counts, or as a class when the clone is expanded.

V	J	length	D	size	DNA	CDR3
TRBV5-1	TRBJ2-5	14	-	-	TGCGCCAGCAGCCCGGACTCCACGCAAGAGACCCAGTACTTC	CASSPDSTQETQYF
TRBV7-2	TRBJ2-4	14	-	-	TGTGCCAGCAGCTTTGGGACGTCTTCCCGTATTCAGTACTTC	CASSFGTSSRIQYF
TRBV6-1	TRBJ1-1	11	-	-	TGTGCCAGCAGAATGAACACTGAAGCTTTCTTT	CASRMNTEAFF
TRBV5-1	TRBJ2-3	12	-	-	TGCGCCAGCAACATTGGCGGGGATACGCAGTATTTT	CASNIGGDTQYF
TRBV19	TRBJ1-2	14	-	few	TGTGCCAGTAGTTACGGGTATAGGGACTATGGCTACACCTTC	CASSYGYRDYGYTF
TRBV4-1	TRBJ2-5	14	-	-	TGCGCCAGCAGCCCCGTGGACTTCCAAGAGACCCAGTACTTC	CASSPVDFQETQYF
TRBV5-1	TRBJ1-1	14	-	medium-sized	TGCGCCAGCAGCCTGGACAGCACTTACACTGAAGCTTTCTTT	CASSLDSTYTEAFF
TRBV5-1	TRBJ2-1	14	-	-	TGCGCCAGCAGCCCAGCGGAAACCTACAATGAGCAGTTCTTC	CASSPAETYNEQFF
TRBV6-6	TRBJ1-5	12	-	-	TGTGCCAGCAGTTACGGTGATCAGCCCCAGCATTTT	CASSYGDQPQHF
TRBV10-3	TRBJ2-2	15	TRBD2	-	TGTGCCATCAGTCAATTAGCGGGAGATCCCGGGGAGCTGTTTTTT	CAISQLAGDPGELFF
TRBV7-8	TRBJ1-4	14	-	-	TGTGCCAGCAGCCCGGGACACTCAAGCGTGAAACTGTTTTTT	CASSPGHSSVKLFF
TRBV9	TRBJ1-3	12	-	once	TGTGCCAGCAGCCCGGACAGCCTTGCCATATATTTT	CASSPDSLAIYF
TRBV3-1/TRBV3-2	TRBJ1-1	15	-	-	TGTGCCAGCAGCCCGGGGCCTATAGGACATACTGAAGCTTTCTTT	CASSPGPIGHTEAFF
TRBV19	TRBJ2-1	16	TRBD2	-	TGTGCCAGTAGTCAGGCACTAGCGGCCCTATACAATGAGCAGTTCTTC	CASSQALAALYNEQFF
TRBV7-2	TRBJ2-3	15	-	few	TGTGCCAGCAGCCCGGACTACCTGAGCACAGATACGCAGTATTTT	CASSPDYLSTDTQYF
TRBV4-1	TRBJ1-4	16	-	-	TGCGCCAGCAGCCAAGATCGCCGGGGGCTGAGAGAAAAACTGTTTTTT	CASSQDRRGLREKLFF
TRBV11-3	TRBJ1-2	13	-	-	TGTGCCAGCAGCTTCCGACCTAACTATGGCTACACCTTC	CASSFRPNYGYTF
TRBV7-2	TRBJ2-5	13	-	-	TGTGCCAGCAGCCTGGGACGGGGTGGGACCCAGTACTTC	CASSLGRGGTQYF
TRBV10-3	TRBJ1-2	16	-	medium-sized	TGTGCCATCAGTGAGCACCCCCGGGAGACATCTATTGGCTACACCTTC	CAISEHPRETSIGYTF
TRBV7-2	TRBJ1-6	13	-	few	TGTGCCAGCAGCTTACAGGGTAATTCACCCCTCCACTTT	CASSLQGNSPLHF
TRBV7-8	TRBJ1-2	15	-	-	TGTGCCAGCAGCTTAGAGGCTTTCAGGGGATATGGCTACACCTTC	CASSLEAFRGYGYTF
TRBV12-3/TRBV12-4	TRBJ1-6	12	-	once	TGTGCCAGCAGCCACACAAGACCACCCCTCCACTTT	CASSHTRPPLHF
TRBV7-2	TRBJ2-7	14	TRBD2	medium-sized	TGTGCCAGCAGCTTGATTAGCGGGTCGTACGAGCAGTACTTC	CASSLISGSYEQYF
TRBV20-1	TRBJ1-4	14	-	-	TGCAGTGCTAGTATGGGGTCGGGTAAAGAAAAACTGTTTTTT	CSASMGSGKEKLFF
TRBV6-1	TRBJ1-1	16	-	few	TGTGCCAGCAGTGAAAATGCCCACTCAGGCAGCACTGAAGCTTTCTTT	CASSENAHSGSTEAFF
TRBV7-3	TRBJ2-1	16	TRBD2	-	TGTGCCAGCAGCTTAAGTGGTAGCGGGGGGAAAAATGAGCAGTTCTTC	CASSLSGSGGKNEQFF
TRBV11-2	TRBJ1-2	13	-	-	TGTGCCAGCAGCTTAAGTCAGGGGTATGGCTACACCTTC	CASSLSQGYGYTF
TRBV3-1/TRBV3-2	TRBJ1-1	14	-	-	TGTGCCAGCAGCCACCTACAGATGAACACTGAAGCTTTCTTT	CASSHLQMNTEAFF
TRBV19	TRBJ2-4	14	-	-	TGTGCCAGTAGTAGGGGGGCAGGAATGGACATTCAGTACTTC	CASSRGAGMDIQYF
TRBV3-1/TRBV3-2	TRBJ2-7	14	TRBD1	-	TGTGCCAGCAGCCAAGATCGGACAGGACGTCGTCCGTACTTC	CASSQDRTGRRPYF
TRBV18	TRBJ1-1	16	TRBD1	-	TGTGCCAGCTCACCGGCATTCCAGGGGGCGGGCACTGAAGCTTTCTTT	CASSPAFQGAGTEAFF
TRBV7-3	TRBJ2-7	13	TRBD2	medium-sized	TGTGCCAGCCAAGCGGGAGGGGGATACGAGCAGTACTTC	CASQAGGGYEQYF
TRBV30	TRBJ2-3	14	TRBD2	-	TGTGCCTGGAAGGCGGGGGGGAGCACAGATACGCAGTATTTT	CAWKAGGSTDTQYF
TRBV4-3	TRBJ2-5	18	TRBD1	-	TGCGCCAGCAGCCAAGATCGATCGATGGGGGACAGGGTGGAGACCCAGTACTTC	CASSQDRSMGDRVETQYF
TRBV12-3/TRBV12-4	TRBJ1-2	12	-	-	TGTGCCAGCACCCCCGGGGTGGATGGCTACACCTTC	CASTPGVDGYTF
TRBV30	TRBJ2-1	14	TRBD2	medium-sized	TGTGCCTGGAGCCGCGGGAGCTCCTACAATGAGCAGTTCTTC	CAWSRGSSYNEQFF
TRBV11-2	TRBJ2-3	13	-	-	TGTGCCAGCAGCAAACGAGGGGCAGATACGCAGTATTTT	CASSKRGADTQYF
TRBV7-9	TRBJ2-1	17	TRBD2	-	TGTGCCAGCAGCTTAGAATGGGCGGGGGGGCCTATAGATGAGCAGTTCTTC	CASSLEWAGGPIDEQFF
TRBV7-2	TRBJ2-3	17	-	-	TGTGCCAGCAGCTTAGATTTAAGGAGCGGGAGCACAGATACGCAGTATTTT	CASSLDLRSGSTDTQYF
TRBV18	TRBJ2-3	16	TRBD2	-	TGTGCCAGCTCACCACAACTAGCGGGAGGGTCAGATACGCAGTATTTT	CASSPQLAGGSDTQYF
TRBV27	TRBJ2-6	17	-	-	TGTGCCAGCAGTTTCGGCAGGGTTAGCTCTGGGGCCAACGTCCTGACTTTC	CASSFGRVSSGANVLTF
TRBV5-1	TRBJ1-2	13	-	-	TGCGCCAGCAGCCCCACCCGGGACTATGGCTACACCTTC	CASSPTRDYGYTF
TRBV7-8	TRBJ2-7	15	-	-	TGTGCCAGCAGCTTAGGAAGGGGGGCCATTTACGAGCAGTACTTC	CASSLGRGAIYEQYF
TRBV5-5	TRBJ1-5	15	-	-	TGTGCCAGCAGCTGGGGACCCCTGAGCAATCAGCCCCAGCATTTT	CASSWGPLSNQPQHF
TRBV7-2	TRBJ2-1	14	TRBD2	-	TGTGCCAGCAGCTTGGGCGGGAGCGCCATTGAGCAGTTCTTC	CASSLGGSAIEQFF
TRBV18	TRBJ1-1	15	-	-	TGTGCCAGCTCACCGCCGGGCAGGGCGAACACTGAAGCTTTCTTT	CASSPPGRANTEAFF
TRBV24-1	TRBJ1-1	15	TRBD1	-	TGTGCCACCAGTGATCCGGGACAGGGAGACACTGAAGCTTTCTTT	CATSDPGQGDTEAFF
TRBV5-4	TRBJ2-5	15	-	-	TGTGCCAGCAGCTTGGGCGGGCGCACCCAAGAGACCCAGTACTTC	CASSLGGRTQETQYF
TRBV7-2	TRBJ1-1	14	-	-	TGTGCCAGCAGCTTAGGGGGGAAGAACACTGAAGCTTTCTTT	CASSLGGKNTEAFF
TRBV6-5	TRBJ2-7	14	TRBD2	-	TGTGCCAGCTGGTGGCGGGGGGGCAGATACGAGCAGTACTTC	CASWWRGGRYEQYF
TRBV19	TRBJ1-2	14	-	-	TGTGCCAGTAGTGCCTCAGGGGTCCCCTATGGCTACACCTTC	CASSASGVPYGYTF
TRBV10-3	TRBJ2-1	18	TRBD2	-	TGTGCCATCAGTGAGACCCTTTCGACTAGCGGATCGGGGAATGAGCAGTTCTTC	CAISETLSTSGSGNEQFF
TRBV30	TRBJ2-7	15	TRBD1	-	TGTGCCTGGAGCGCCGGGACAGGGTTTGTTTACGAGCAGTACTTC	CAWSAGTGFVYEQYF
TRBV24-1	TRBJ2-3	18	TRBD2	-	TGTGCCACCAGTGATTCATGGTTGTCGACTAGCGTCACAGATACGCAGTATTTT	CATSDSWLSTSVTDTQYF
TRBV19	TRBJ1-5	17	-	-	TGTGCCAGTAGTATACAGGGAAGAGGGAGAAGCAATCAGCCCCAGCATTTT	CASSIQGRGRSNQPQHF
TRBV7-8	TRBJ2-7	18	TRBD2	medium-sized	TGTGCCAGCAGCTTAGCCCCTTTACCGGGACTAGCGGTCTACGAGCAGTACTTC	CASSLAPLPGLAVYEQYF
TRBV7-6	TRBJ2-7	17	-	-	TGTGCCAGCAGCCCCGCAGGGGGAGGGGGGAGGTCCTACGAGCAGTACTTC	CASSPAGGGGRSYEQYF
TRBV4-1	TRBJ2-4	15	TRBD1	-	TGCGCCAGCAGCCAAATGCCCAGGGGGCAGAACATTCAGTACTTC	CASSQMPRGQNIQYF
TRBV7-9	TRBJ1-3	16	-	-	TGTGCCAGCACCCCGGTCCGCGGGGGATCTGGAAACACCATATATTTT	CASTPVRGGSGNTIYF